This T cell receptor beta chain was recorded in a study of radiation and T cells in renal cell carcinoma. Broader study findings: Baseline intratumoral clonotype presence is unknown without pretreatment biopsies.

The time point was: blood 4 weeks post-SBRT, at nephrectomy. Indicated treatment: 15 Gy SBRT to primary tumor, nephrectomy 4 weeks later. Nephrectomy followed 15 Gy stereotactic body radiation by 4 weeks. Radiation-treated patients gave blood at baseline, week 2 and week 4. This renal cell carcinoma was of the clear cell type. Clones were read by immunoSEQ multiplex PCR, and TCRdb kept only the in-frame ones, dropping some. The table has fewer than 200,000 clones, about 87% seen once. Details on this clone: Its antigen is as yet unknown.

The source is a woman aged 45-65 years with renal cell carcinoma. This specimen consisted of blood, obtained from a patient whose treatment included radiotherapy and nephrectomy.

CDR3 DNA: TGTGCCAGCATTGGCCTAGCGGGGGGACCTTACAATGAGCAGTTCTTC. Amino acids: CASIGLAGGPYNEQFF. This sequence joins TRBV28 and TRBJ2-1; 11 bases match TRBD2. This CDR3 has 16 amino acids. Germline V gene data show CDR1 as MDHEN and CDR2 as SYDVKM. With V trimmed by 7 bases and J by 4 bases, 9 bases remained unmatched.